There are a few counts of the clone carrying this TCR beta chain. Its antigen is undetermined. The data were obtained in a study of post-analysis software for immune sequencing data. Overall study context: Disease trajectories encompassed relapsing-remitting, secondary progressive and progressive-relapsing multiple sclerosis. Findings of the study overall: Pronounced co-clustering by F measure was evident among identically batched samples. Significantly decreased normalized Chao1 diversity was recorded for multiple sclerosis patients relative to controls. A handful of TRBV segments occurring more often in patients than controls included TRBV5-6, TRBV5-1 and TRBV20-1.

The authors incorporated unique molecular identifiers into the TCR beta cDNA libraries. Each sample of roughly 0.9 to 11 million input T cells yielded 500,000 or so cDNA molecules, so each molecule approximated one T cell. MiXCR, run by TCRdb on the PCR reads, gives a single entry per CDR3 protein. This repertoire shows 800,000 to 950,000 distinct CDR3 sequences, roughly half found once; its top ten account for 4% to 5.5%. V lost 4 bases and J lost 6, with 15 bases in between. The CDR3 length is 14 residues. This clonotype originated in a girl aged 10-17 years with multiple sclerosis. The sequencing sample was made of blood. V usage is TRBV12-3 or TRBV12-4 and J usage is TRBJ1-2, with D possibly being TRBD1 (5 bases). The CDR3 spells CASSSRLGADGYTF. The CDR3 nucleotides are TGTGCCAGCAGTTCCAGACTCGGGGCGGATGGCTACACCTTC.